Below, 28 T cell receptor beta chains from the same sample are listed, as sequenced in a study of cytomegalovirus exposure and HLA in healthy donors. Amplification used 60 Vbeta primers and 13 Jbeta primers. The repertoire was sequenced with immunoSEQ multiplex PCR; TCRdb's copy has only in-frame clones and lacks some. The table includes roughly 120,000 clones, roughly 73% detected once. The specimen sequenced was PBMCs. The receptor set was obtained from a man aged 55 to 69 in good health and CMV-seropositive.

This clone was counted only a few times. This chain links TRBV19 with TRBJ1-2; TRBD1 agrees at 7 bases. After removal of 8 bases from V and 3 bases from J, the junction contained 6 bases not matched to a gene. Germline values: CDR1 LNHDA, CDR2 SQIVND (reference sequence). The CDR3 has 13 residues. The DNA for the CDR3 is TGTGCCAGTGCGACAGGGTCCTACTATGGCTACACCTTC. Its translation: CASATGSYYGYTF.

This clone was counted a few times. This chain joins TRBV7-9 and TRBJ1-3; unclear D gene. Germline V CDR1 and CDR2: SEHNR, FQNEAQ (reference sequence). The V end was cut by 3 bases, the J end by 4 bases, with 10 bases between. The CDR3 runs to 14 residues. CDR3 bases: TGTGCCAGCAGCTTCAGTCCTTTCGGAAACACCATATATTTT. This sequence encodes CASSFSPFGNTIYF.

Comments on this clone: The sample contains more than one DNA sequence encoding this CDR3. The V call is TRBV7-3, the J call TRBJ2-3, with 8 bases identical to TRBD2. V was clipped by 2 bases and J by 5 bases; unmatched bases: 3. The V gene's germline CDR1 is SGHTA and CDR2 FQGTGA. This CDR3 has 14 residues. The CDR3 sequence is CASSLGGGRDTQYF. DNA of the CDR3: TGTGCCAGCAGCTTAGGCGGGGGGAGAGATACGCAGTATTTT. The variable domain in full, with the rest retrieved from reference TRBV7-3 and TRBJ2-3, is GAGVSQTPSNKVTEKGKYVELRCDPISGHTALYWYRQSLGQGPEFLIYFQGTGAADDSGLPNDRFFAVRPEGSVSTLKIQRTERGDSAVYLCASSLGGGRDTQYFGPGTRLTVL.

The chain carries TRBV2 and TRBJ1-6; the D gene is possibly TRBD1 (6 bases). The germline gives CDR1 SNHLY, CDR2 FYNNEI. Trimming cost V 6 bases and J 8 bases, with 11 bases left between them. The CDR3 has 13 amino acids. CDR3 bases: TGTGCCAGCAGACAGGGAGATTATTCACCCCTCCACTTT. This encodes CASRQGDYSPLHF.

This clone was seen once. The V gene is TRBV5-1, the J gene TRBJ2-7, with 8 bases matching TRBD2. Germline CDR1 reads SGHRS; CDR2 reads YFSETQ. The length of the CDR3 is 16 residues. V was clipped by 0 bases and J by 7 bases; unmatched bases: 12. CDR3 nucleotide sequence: TGCGCCAGCAGCTTGGGAGGACACGGGGGGGGAGGGGAGCAGTACTTC. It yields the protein CASSLGGHGGGGEQYF. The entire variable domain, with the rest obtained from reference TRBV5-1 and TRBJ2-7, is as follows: KAGVTQTPRYLIKTRGQQVTLSCSPISGHRSVSWYQQTPGQGLQFLFEYFSETQRNKGNFPGRFSGRQFSNSRSEMNVSTLELGDSALYLCASSLGGHGGGGEQYFGPGTRLTVT.

As DNA, the CDR3 is TGTGCCTGGAGCTACAGGGGGGTTGGGGAAAAACTGTTTTTT. It yields the protein CAWSYRGVGEKLFF. The chain combines TRBV30 with TRBJ1-4; TRBD1 agrees at 8 bases. V shed 3 bases and J 8 bases; nucleotides not matched to a gene: 8. The CDR3 contains 14 residues. CDR1 is GTSNPN, CDR2 SVGIG, per germline (reference sequence).

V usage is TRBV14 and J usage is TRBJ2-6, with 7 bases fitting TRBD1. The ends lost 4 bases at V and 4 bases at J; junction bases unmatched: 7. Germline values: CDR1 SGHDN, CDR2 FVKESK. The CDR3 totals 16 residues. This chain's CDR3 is CASSLSGQLGANVLTF. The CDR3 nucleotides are TGTGCCAGCAGCCTTTCGGGACAGCTCGGGGCCAACGTCCTGACTTTC.

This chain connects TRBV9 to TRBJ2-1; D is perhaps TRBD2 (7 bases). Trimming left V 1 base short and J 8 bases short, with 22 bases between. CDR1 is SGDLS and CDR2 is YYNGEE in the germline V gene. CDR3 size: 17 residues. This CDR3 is CASSVPLDGGQSDEQFF. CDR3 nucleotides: TGTGCCAGCAGCGTACCCCTAGACGGGGGGCAATCGGATGAGCAGTTCTTC.

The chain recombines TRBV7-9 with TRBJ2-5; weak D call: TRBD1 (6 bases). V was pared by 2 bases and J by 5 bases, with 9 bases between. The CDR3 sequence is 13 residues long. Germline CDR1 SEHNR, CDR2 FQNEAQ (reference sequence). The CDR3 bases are TGTGCCAGCAGCTTAAATCAGGGGGAGACCCAGTACTTC. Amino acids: CASSLNQGETQYF.

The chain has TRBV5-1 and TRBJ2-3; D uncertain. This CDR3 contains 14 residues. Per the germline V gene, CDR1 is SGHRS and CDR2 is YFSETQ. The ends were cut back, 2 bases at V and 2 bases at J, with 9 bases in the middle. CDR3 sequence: CASSLGDSTDTQYF. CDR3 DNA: TGCGCCAGCAGCTTAGGAGATTCCACAGATACGCAGTATTTT.

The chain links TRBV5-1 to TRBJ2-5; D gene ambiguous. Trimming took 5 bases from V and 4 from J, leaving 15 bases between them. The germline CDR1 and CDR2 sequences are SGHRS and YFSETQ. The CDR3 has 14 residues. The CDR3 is CASRPAAGGETQYF. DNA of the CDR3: TGCGCCAGCAGACCGGCCGCCGGCGGAGAGACCCAGTACTTC.

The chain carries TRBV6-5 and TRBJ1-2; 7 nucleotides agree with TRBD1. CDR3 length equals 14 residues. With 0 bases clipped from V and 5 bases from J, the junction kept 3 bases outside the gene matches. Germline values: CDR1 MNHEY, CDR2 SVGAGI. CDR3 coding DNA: TGTGCCAGCAGTTACTCCCGGGACAGTTATGGCTACACCTTC. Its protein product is CASSYSRDSYGYTF.

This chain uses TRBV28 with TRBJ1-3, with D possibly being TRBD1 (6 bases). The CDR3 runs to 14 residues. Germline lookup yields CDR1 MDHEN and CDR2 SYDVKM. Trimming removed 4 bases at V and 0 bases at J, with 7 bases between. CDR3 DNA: TGTGCCAGCAGTTACAGGGACTCTGGAAACACCATATATTTT. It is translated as CASSYRDSGNTIYF.

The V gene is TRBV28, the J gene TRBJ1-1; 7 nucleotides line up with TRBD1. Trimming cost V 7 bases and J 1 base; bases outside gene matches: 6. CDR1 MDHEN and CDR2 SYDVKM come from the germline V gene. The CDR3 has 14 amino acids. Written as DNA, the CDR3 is TGTGCCAGCAATGCCCGGGACAGGAACACTGAAGCTTTCTTT. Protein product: CASNARDRNTEAFF.

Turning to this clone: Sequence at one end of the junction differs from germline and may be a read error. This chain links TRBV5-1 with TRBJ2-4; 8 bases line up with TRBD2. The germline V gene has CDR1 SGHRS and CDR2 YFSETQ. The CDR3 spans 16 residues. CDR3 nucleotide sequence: TGCGCCAGCAGCTTGGGGGGGGATCCACGGGAGGGCATTCAGTCCTTC. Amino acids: CASSLGGDPREGIQSF.

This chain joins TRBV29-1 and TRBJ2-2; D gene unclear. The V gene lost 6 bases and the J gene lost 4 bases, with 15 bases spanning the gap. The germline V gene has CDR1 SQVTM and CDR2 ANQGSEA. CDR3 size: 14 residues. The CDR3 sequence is CSVLPRLGTGELFF. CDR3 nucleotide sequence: TGCAGCGTGTTACCCCGACTGGGCACCGGGGAGCTGTTTTTT.

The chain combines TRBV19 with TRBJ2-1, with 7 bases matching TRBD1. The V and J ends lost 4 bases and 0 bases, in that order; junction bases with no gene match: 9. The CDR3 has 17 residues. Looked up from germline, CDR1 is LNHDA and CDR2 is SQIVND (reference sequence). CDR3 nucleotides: TGTGCCAGTAGTACGCTAGGGGGCCTGAGCTCCTACAATGAGCAGTTCTTC. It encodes CASSTLGGLSSYNEQFF. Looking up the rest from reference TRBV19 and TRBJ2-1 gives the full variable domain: DGGITQSPKYLFRKEGQNVTLSCEQNLNHDAMYWYRQDPGQGLRLIYYSQIVNDFQKGDIAEGYSVSREKKESFPLTVTSAQKNPTAFYLCASSTLGGLSSYNEQFFGPGTRLTVL.

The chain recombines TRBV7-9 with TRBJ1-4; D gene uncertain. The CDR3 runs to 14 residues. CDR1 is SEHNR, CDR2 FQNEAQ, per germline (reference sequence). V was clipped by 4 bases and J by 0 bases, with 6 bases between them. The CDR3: CASSYISTNEKLFF. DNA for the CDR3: TGTGCCAGCAGCTATATCTCAACTAATGAAAAACTGTTTTTT.

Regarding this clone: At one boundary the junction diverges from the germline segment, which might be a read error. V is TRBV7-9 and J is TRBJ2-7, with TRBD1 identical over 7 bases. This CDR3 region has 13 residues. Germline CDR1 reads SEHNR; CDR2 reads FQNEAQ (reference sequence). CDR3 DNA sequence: TGTTCCAGCAGCCTACAGGGGACCTACGAGCAGTACTTC. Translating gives CSSSLQGTYEQYF.

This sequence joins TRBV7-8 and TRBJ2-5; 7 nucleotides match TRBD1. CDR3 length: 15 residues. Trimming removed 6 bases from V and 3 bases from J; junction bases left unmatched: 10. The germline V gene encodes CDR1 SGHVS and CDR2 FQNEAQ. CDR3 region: CASRRDRRHEETQYF. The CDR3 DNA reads TGTGCCAGCAGGAGGGACAGACGGCACGAAGAGACCCAGTACTTC.

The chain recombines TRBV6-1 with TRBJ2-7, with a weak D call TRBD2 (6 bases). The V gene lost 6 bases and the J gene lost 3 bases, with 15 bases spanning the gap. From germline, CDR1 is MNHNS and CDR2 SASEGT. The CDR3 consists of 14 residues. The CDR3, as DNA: TGTGCCAGCAGACCGCGAGTCGGGGGCTACGAGCAGTACTTC. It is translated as CASRPRVGGYEQYF.

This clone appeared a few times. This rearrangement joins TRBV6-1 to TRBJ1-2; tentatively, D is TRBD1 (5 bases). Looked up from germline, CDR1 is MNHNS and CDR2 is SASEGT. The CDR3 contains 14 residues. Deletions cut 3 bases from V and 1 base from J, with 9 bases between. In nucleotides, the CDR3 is TGTGCCAGCAGTGATTTAGGGGTTAACTATGGCTACACCTTC. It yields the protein CASSDLGVNYGYTF.

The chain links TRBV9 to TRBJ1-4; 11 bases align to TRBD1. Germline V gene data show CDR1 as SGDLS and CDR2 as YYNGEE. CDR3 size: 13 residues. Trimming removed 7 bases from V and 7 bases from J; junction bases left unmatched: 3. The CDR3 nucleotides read TGTGCCAGCGGACAGGGGGCTGGTGAAAAACTGTTTTTT. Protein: CASGQGAGEKLFF. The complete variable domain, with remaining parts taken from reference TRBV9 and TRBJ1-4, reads DSGVTQTPKHLITATGQRVTLRCSPRSGDLSVYWYQQSLDQGLQFLIQYYNGEERAKGNILERFSAQQFPDLHSELNLSSLELGDSALYFCASGQGAGEKLFFGSGTQLSVL.

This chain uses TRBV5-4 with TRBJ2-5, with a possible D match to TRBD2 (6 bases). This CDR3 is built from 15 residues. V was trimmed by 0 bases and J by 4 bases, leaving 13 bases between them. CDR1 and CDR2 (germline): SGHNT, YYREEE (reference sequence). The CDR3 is CASSLAEGGAETQYF. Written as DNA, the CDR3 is TGTGCCAGCAGCTTGGCCGAAGGCGGGGCAGAGACCCAGTACTTC.

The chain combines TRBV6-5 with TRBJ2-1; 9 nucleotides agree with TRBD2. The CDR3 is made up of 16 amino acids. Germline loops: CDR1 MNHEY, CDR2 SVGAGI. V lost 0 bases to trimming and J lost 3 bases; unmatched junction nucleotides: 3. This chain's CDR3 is CASSYSAGGFYNEQFF. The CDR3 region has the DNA TGTGCCAGCAGTTACTCAGCGGGGGGATTCTACAATGAGCAGTTCTTC.

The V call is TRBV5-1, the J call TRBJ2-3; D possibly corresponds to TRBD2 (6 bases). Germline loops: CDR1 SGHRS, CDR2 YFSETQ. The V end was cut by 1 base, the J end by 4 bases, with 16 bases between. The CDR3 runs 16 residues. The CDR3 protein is CASSLMPGEQADTQYF. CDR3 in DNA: TGCGCCAGCAGCTTGATGCCGGGGGAGCAAGCAGATACGCAGTATTTT.

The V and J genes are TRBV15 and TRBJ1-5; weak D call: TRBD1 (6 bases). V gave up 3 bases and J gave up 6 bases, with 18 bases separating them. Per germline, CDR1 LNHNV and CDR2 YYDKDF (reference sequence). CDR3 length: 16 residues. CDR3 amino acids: CATSRGVEQGTQPQHF. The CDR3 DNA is TGTGCCACCAGCAGGGGGGTGGAACAGGGAACTCAGCCCCAGCATTTT.

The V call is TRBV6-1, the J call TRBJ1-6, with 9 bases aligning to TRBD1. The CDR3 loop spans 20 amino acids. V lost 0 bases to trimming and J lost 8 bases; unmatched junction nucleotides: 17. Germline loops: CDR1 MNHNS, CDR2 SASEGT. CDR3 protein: CASSEASGTGNIWGDSPLHF. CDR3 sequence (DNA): TGTGCCAGCAGTGAAGCTTCCGGGACAGGGAATATCTGGGGGGATTCACCCCTCCACTTT.